This passage covers 21 T cell receptor beta chains from one sample sequenced in a study of shared clonotypes between healthy human individuals. Clones were read by immunoSEQ multiplex PCR, and TCRdb kept only the in-frame ones, dropping some. The repertoire holds 2,500,000 or so clones, with around 90% as singletons. Sequencing was performed on naive CD4+ T cells from PBMCs. Subset reported: CD45RA+ positively selected. These receptors were obtained from a man aged 18-30 years in good health. Some clones in this sample may be carry-over from other donors' samples.

This chain joins TRBV4-1 and TRBJ2-5, with 9 bases lining up with TRBD1. The J segment lost 0 bases and the V segment lost 1 base, leaving 6 bases of the junction unmatched. CDR1 MGHRA and CDR2 YSYEKL come from the germline V gene. CDR3 length equals 17 residues. The CDR3 protein is CASSQVAGTGHQETQYF. CDR3 DNA: TGCGCCAGCAGCCAAGTTGCCGGGACAGGGCACCAAGAGACCCAGTACTTC.

The J gene is TRBJ2-5, the V gene TRBV25-1, with D uncertain. The CDR3 is made up of 13 amino acids. Looked up from germline, CDR1 is MGHDK and CDR2 is SYGVNS. With 5 bases removed from V and 5 bases from J, the gap between germline ends came to 12 bases. For the CDR3, the DNA is TGTGCCAGCAGTTTACCCCCGACGGAGACCCAGTACTTC. As protein: CASSLPPTETQYF.

The DNA for the CDR3 is TGTGCCAGCAGTGAATTGACGGCCAGGAGCTCCTACGAGCAGTACTTC. Encoded protein: CASSELTARSSYEQYF. J is TRBJ2-7 and V is TRBV6-1; D is uncertain. V was shortened by 2 bases and J by 0 bases, with 14 bases between the two germline ends. Germline CDR1 and CDR2: MNHNS and SASEGT. The CDR3 is made up of 16 amino acids.

The genes are TRBV28 and TRBJ1-2, with TRBD1 matching 7 bases. Germline CDR1 is MDHEN and CDR2 is SYDVKM. The CDR3 is 13 residues long. The junction had 9 bases not matched to a gene; V was cut back by 6 bases and J by 8 bases. The CDR3 DNA reads TGTGCCAGCAGCTGGGAGACAGGGCGAGGCTACACCTTC. Protein: CASSWETGRGYTF.

The rearrangement links TRBV4-1 to TRBJ1-3; D remains unclear. CDR3 size: 15 residues. The V gene's germline CDR1 is MGHRA and CDR2 YSYEKL. V was shortened by 2 bases and J by 4 bases, with 12 bases between the two germline ends. CDR3: CASSQPARAGNTIYF. As DNA, the CDR3 is TGCGCCAGCAGCCAACCGGCAAGGGCAGGAAACACCATATATTTT.

The chain couples TRBV19 to TRBJ2-6; D tentatively reads TRBD1 or TRBD2 (5 bases each). CDR1 is LNHDA, CDR2 SQIVND, per germline (reference sequence). The CDR3 is made up of 19 amino acids. The ends were cut back, 1 base at V and 2 bases at J, with 18 bases in the middle. CDR3 loop: CASSIGEGRTATGANVLTF. The CDR3, as DNA: TGTGCCAGTAGTATAGGTGAGGGGCGCACCGCGACTGGGGCCAACGTCCTGACTTTC.

The J gene is TRBJ1-2, the V gene TRBV14; D ambiguous. Deletions cut 1 base from V and 5 bases from J, with 26 bases between. Germline-derived CDR1 and CDR2 are SGHDN and FVKESK. CDR3 length: 19 residues. CDR3 bases: TGTGCCAGCAGCCAAGGCTCTATAGTTCATCGGCGGTGGGGATATGGCTACACCTTC. Translated: CASSQGSIVHRRWGYGYTF.

The V call is TRBV27, the J call TRBJ1-2, with D unresolved. The V and J ends lost 2 bases and 7 bases respectively, with 14 bases between them. This CDR3 has 14 amino acids. Germline V gene data show CDR1 as MNHEY and CDR2 as SMNVEV (reference sequence). This CDR3 reads CASSLSFGVGGYTF. The CDR3 DNA reads TGTGCCAGCAGTTTAAGTTTCGGGGTTGGTGGCTACACCTTC.

The V gene is TRBV5-5, the J gene TRBJ1-3; possible D gene TRBD1, 5 bases. With 4 bases removed from V and 4 bases from J, the gap between germline ends came to 12 bases. CDR3 length equals 14 residues. Looked up from germline, CDR1 is SGHKS and CDR2 is YYEKEE (reference sequence). The CDR3 sequence is CASSPSGVGNTIYF. In DNA, the CDR3 is TGTGCCAGCAGCCCGTCGGGGGTCGGAAACACCATATATTTT.

A word on this clone: The CDR3 does not close with the conserved phenylalanine or tryptophan, likely indicating a read error. Because the CDR3's place on the DNA is in doubt, the DNA is left out and the CDR3 is given as listed by TCRdb. The V gene is TRBV28, the J gene TRBJ2-7; the D call in the table, TRBD1, was not verified against the DNA. The CDR3 length is 13 residues, termini included. Germline assignment: CDR1 MDHEN and CDR2 SYDVKM. CDR3 protein: CASSSPAYIGTDI.

This clone was detected once. The rearrangement joins TRBV11-2 to TRBJ1-3; a possible D gene is TRBD1 (5 bases). This CDR3 has 14 amino acids. V gave up 10 bases and J gave up 0 bases, with 13 bases separating them. Germline values: CDR1 SGHAT, CDR2 FQNNGV. As DNA, the CDR3 is TGTGCCACCAACGGGGGGAGCTCTGGAAACACCATATATTTT. This encodes CATNGGSSGNTIYF.

Comments on this clone: The same CDR3 arises from other DNA sequences in this sample as well. The gene calls are TRBV7-3 and TRBJ1-1; D possibly corresponds to TRBD1 (5 bases). Per germline, CDR1 SGHTA and CDR2 FQGTGA. Trimming took off 0 bases at V and 4 bases at J, with 6 bases between the two ends. The CDR3 runs 13 residues. The CDR3 nucleotides read TGTGCCAGCAGCTTAACTACAGGCACTGAAGCTTTCTTT. This sequence encodes CASSLTTGTEAFF.

V usage is TRBV28 and J usage is TRBJ2-5, with 8 bases that match TRBD2. After removal of 3 bases from V and 0 bases from J, the junction contained 6 bases not matched to a gene. The CDR3 sequence is 16 residues long. CDR1 is MDHEN and CDR2 is SYDVKM in the germline V gene. The CDR3 DNA sequence: TGTGCCAGCAGTTTGGTTTCTAGCGGGTACCAAGAGACCCAGTACTTC. Residues: CASSLVSSGYQETQYF.

The rearrangement uses TRBV27 and TRBJ2-7; D uncertain. The germline V gene has CDR1 MNHEY and CDR2 SMNVEV (reference sequence). V lost 9 bases to trimming and J lost 4 bases, with 16 bases between them. This CDR3 contains 13 residues. DNA for the CDR3: TGTGCCAGTGCCGGGTTAGGCGCATACGAGCAGTACTTC. Protein: CASAGLGAYEQYF.

The chain carries TRBV7-7 and TRBJ1-2; 9 positions agree with TRBD1. CDR1 and CDR2 (germline): SSHAT, FNYEAQ (reference sequence). V trimming: 9 bases; J trimming: 6 bases; junction bases outside the gene matches: 5. CDR3 length: 12 amino acids. DNA of the CDR3: TGTGCCAGTCCGGGACAGGGAAATGGCTACACCTTC. This encodes CASPGQGNGYTF. The full variable domain, its missing parts supplied by reference TRBV7-7 and TRBJ1-2, is GAGVSQSPRYKVTKRGQDVTLRCDPISSHATLYWYQQALGQGPEFLTYFNYEAQPDKSGLPSDRFSAERPEGSISTLTIQRTEQRDSAMYRCASPGQGNGYTFGSGTRLTVV.

The chain couples TRBV21-1 to TRBJ1-2; the table calls TRBD1, which could not be checked here. TRBV21-1 is tagged as a pseudogene. CDR3 length: 18 amino acids. Written as DNA, the CDR3 is TGTGCCAGCAGCGAACAGACAGGGAAACTATCCCCGATCTATGGCTACACCTTC. It yields the protein CASSEQTGKLSPIYGYTF.

This chain uses TRBV9 with TRBJ2-7, with D uncertain. The CDR3 spans 15 residues. The germline gives CDR1 SGDLS, CDR2 YYNGEE. V dropped 4 bases and J dropped 8 bases, with 22 bases sitting between them. The CDR3 protein is CASSPEGYSASQQYF. CDR3 coding DNA: TGTGCCAGCAGCCCAGAAGGGTATAGTGCCAGTCAGCAGTACTTC. Looking up the rest from reference TRBV9 and TRBJ2-7 gives the full variable domain: DSGVTQTPKHLITATGQRVTLRCSPRSGDLSVYWYQQSLDQGLQFLIQYYNGEERAKGNILERFSAQQFPDLHSELNLSSLELGDSALYFCASSPEGYSASQQYFGPGTRLTVT.

This chain connects TRBV10-3 to TRBJ2-3; D not resolved. There are 14 residues in the CDR3. The V gene's germline CDR1 is ENHRY and CDR2 SYGVKD. V lost 7 bases and J 1 base, leaving 12 bases between the germline ends. CDR3 region: CAIMATEGTDTQYF. The CDR3, as DNA: TGTGCCATCATGGCGACTGAAGGCACAGATACGCAGTATTTT.

The rearrangement links TRBV28 to TRBJ1-1, with a tentative D call TRBD1 (6 bases). Trimming took off 8 bases at V and 5 bases at J, with 21 bases between the two ends. From germline, CDR1 is MDHEN and CDR2 SYDVKM. This CDR3 has 15 amino acids. The CDR3 DNA sequence: TGTGCCAGCGACATTGGGGTGGGGGGCCGAACTGAAGCTTTCTTT. This gives the protein CASDIGVGGRTEAFF.

This clone was counted a single time. This chain uses TRBV5-4 with TRBJ2-7, with 11 nucleotides matching TRBD1. CDR3 length: 16 amino acids. Germline V lookup: CDR1 SGHNT, CDR2 YYREEE (reference sequence). The J segment lost 2 bases and the V segment lost 1 base, leaving 5 bases of the junction unmatched. The CDR3 bases are TGTGCCAGCAGCTTGAAACGGACAGGGGGCACCTACGAGCAGTACTTC. This codes for CASSLKRTGGTYEQYF.

This chain links TRBV30 with TRBJ2-3; 11 bases are shared with TRBD2. This CDR3 region has 15 residues. Germline CDR1 GTSNPN, CDR2 SVGIG (reference sequence). After removal of 5 bases from V and 6 bases from J, the junction contained 10 bases not matched to a gene. The CDR3 spells CAWATSGKRRDTQYF. The CDR3 DNA sequence: TGTGCCTGGGCGACTAGCGGGAAACGTCGGGATACGCAGTATTTT.